Listed below are T cell receptor beta chains from one sample, sequenced in a study of Ad26.COV2.S vaccination and SARS-CoV-2 variants. Profiling relied on immunoSEQ multiplex PCR, and the TCRdb table lists in-frame clones only, not all of them. Counted here are approximately 410,000 clones, over 80% occurring once; the ten biggest clones make up about 1.7%. The sequences come from peripheral blood, collected in a trial of Ad26.COV2.S vaccine versus placebo. These TCRs come from a person aged 18-65 years who received the Ad26.COV2.S COVID-19 vaccine or a placebo. Each CDR3 is given with its conserved first and last residue. Each record gives: J gene, clone size, D gene, V gene, CDR3 protein, CDR3 DNA. The D gene is left open where the match is weak. The size entry is marked missing in some rows and otherwise reads once, few, many or a size class.

J: TRBJ2-7
size: -
D: -
V: TRBV11-2
CDR3: CASSPGGEQYF
DNA: TGTGCCAGCAGCCCCGGGGGCGAGCAGTACTTC

J: TRBJ2-1
size: -
D: -
V: TRBV7-2
CDR3: CASRKGLLFSYNEQFF
DNA: TGTGCCAGCAGAAAGGGGCTTCTCTTCTCCTACAATGAGCAGTTCTTC

J: TRBJ1-5
size: -
D: -
V: TRBV6-2/TRBV6-3
CDR3: CASSYLDGRNQPQHF
DNA: TGTGCCAGCAGTTACTTGGACGGCCGCAATCAGCCCCAGCATTTT

J: TRBJ1-1
size: -
D: -
V: TRBV6-6
CDR3: CASNLQGNTEAFF
DNA: TGTGCCAGCAATTTACAGGGGAACACTGAAGCTTTCTTT

J: TRBJ1-2
size: -
D: TRBD1
V: TRBV29-1
CDR3: CSGTTGEGYGYTF
DNA: TGCAGCGGCACGACAGGGGAAGGCTATGGCTACACCTTC

J: TRBJ1-5
size: -
D: -
V: TRBV21-1
CDR3: CASSNRPRSNQPQHF
DNA: TGTGCCAGCAGCAACAGACCCCGTAGCAATCAGCCCCAGCATTTT

J: TRBJ2-1
size: -
D: TRBD2
V: TRBV5-4
CDR3: CASSFNGGASEQFF
DNA: TGTGCCAGCAGCTTTAACGGGGGGGCGAGTGAGCAGTTCTTC

J: TRBJ2-7
size: -
D: TRBD1
V: TRBV3-1/TRBV3-2
CDR3: CASSPWDSRYEQYF
DNA: TGTGCCAGCAGCCCGTGGGACAGCCGGTACGAGCAGTACTTC

J: TRBJ1-4
size: once
D: -
V: TRBV3-1/TRBV3-2
CDR3: CASSKRGIRDEKLFF
DNA: TGTGCCAGCAGCAAACGCGGGATCAGGGATGAAAAACTGTTTTTT

J: TRBJ1-2
size: -
D: -
V: TRBV7-9
CDR3: CASSLGAGIDNYGYTF
DNA: TGTGCCAGCAGCTTAGGGGCGGGGATAGACAACTATGGCTACACCTTC

J: TRBJ1-2
size: -
D: -
V: TRBV4-3
CDR3: CASSQDPMKGPLDGYTF
DNA: TGCGCCAGCAGCCAAGACCCGATGAAGGGCCCCTTGGATGGCTACACCTTC

J: TRBJ2-1
size: -
D: TRBD1
V: TRBV19
CDR3: CASSIETGGDEQFF
DNA: TGTGCCAGTAGTATCGAGACAGGGGGGGATGAGCAGTTCTTC

J: TRBJ1-1
size: -
D: -
V: TRBV2
CDR3: CASSEVGGYRNTEAFF
DNA: TGTGCCAGCAGTGAAGTTGGTGGGTATCGGAACACTGAAGCTTTCTTT

J: TRBJ1-3
size: -
D: -
V: TRBV25-1
CDR3: CASSDWGRGVGGNTIYF
DNA: TGTGCCAGCAGTGACTGGGGCAGGGGCGTTGGAGGAAACACCATATATTTT

J: TRBJ1-6
size: -
D: -
V: TRBV28
CDR3: CASRTISSYNSPLHF
DNA: TGTGCCAGCAGAACTATTTCCTCCTATAATTCACCCCTCCACTTT

J: TRBJ1-2
size: -
D: -
V: TRBV18
CDR3: CASSPQNAGYTF
DNA: TGTGCCAGCTCACCGCAAAACGCTGGCTACACCTTC

J: TRBJ1-6
size: -
D: -
V: TRBV7-2
CDR3: CASSLTTGYRGSPLHF
DNA: TGTGCCAGCAGCTTAACCACAGGGTATAGAGGATCACCCCTCCACTTT

J: TRBJ2-4
size: -
D: -
V: TRBV7-2
CDR3: CASSLDHRGPKNIQYF
DNA: TGTGCCAGCAGCTTAGACCACCGAGGGCCCAAAAACATTCAGTACTTC

J: TRBJ1-5
size: few
D: -
V: TRBV19
CDR3: CASSIGVHQHF
DNA: TGTGCCAGTAGTATCGGGGTGCACCAGCATTTT

J: TRBJ1-6
size: -
D: TRBD1
V: TRBV5-4
CDR3: CASSLGQGRLLNSPLHF
DNA: TGTGCCAGCAGCTTGGGACAGGGAAGGTTATTGAATTCACCCCTCCACTTT

J: TRBJ2-7
size: -
D: -
V: TRBV7-2
CDR3: CASSINWGRGETYEQYF
DNA: TGTGCCAGCAGCATAAATTGGGGCAGGGGAGAGACCTACGAGCAGTACTTC

J: TRBJ2-1
size: -
D: -
V: TRBV29-1
CDR3: CSVRVYNEQFF
DNA: TGCAGCGTTCGGGTGTACAATGAGCAGTTCTTC

J: TRBJ2-7
size: -
D: TRBD2
V: TRBV4-3
CDR3: CASSLGLAAYEQYF
DNA: TGCGCCAGCAGCCTGGGGCTAGCGGCGTACGAGCAGTACTTC

J: TRBJ1-4
size: once
D: TRBD1
V: TRBV4-1
CDR3: CASSLTGTGSTNEKLFF
DNA: TGCGCCAGCAGCTTAACCGGGACAGGGTCAACTAATGAAAAACTGTTTTTT

J: TRBJ1-1
size: -
D: -
V: TRBV6-5
CDR3: CASSYSWMGGNEAFF
DNA: TGTGCCAGCAGTTACTCGTGGATGGGTGGGAACGAAGCTTTCTTT

J: TRBJ2-5
size: -
D: TRBD2
V: TRBV5-1
CDR3: CASSGGGRETQYF
DNA: TGCGCCAGCAGCGGCGGGGGGAGAGAGACCCAGTACTTC

J: TRBJ2-2
size: -
D: TRBD2
V: TRBV3-1/TRBV3-2
CDR3: CASSQITSGEGTGELFF
DNA: TGTGCCAGCAGCCAAATTACTAGCGGGGAAGGCACCGGGGAGCTGTTTTTT

J: TRBJ1-1
size: -
D: TRBD1
V: TRBV14
CDR3: CASSYRGNTEAFF
DNA: TGTGCCAGCAGCTACAGGGGGAACACTGAAGCTTTCTTT

J: TRBJ1-2
size: -
D: -
V: TRBV6-1
CDR3: CASSELKVIPNYGYTF
DNA: TGTGCCAGCAGTGAACTCAAAGTCATTCCTAACTATGGCTACACCTTC

J: TRBJ2-1
size: -
D: TRBD2
V: TRBV19
CDR3: CASSMSGAYNEQFF
DNA: TGTGCCAGTAGTATGAGCGGGGCTTACAATGAGCAGTTCTTC

J: TRBJ2-5
size: -
D: TRBD1
V: TRBV7-6
CDR3: CASSLFSGGQETQYF
DNA: TGTGCCAGCAGCTTATTTTCAGGGGGCCAAGAGACCCAGTACTTC

J: TRBJ2-3
size: -
D: -
V: TRBV29-1
CDR3: CSVELRLGNTQYF
DNA: TGCAGCGTTGAACTCCGACTGGGGAATACGCAGTATTTT

J: TRBJ1-2
size: few
D: -
V: TRBV5-1
CDR3: CASSLAVNSYGYTF
DNA: TGCGCCAGCAGCTTGGCGGTCAACTCCTATGGCTACACCTTC

J: TRBJ1-1
size: once
D: -
V: TRBV9
CDR3: CASSVDGRDDTEAFF
DNA: TGTGCCAGCAGCGTAGATGGCAGGGACGACACTGAAGCTTTCTTT

J: TRBJ2-1
size: -
D: -
V: TRBV4-3
CDR3: CASSQDPRTPYNEQFF
DNA: TGCGCCAGCAGCCAAGATCCCCGGACACCATACAATGAGCAGTTCTTC

J: TRBJ2-5
size: -
D: -
V: TRBV2
CDR3: CASWTTSLTGTQYF
DNA: TGTGCCAGCTGGACGACTTCGTTAACTGGGACCCAGTACTTC

J: TRBJ1-2
size: -
D: -
V: TRBV28
CDR3: CASTKGDVYGYTF
DNA: TGTGCCAGCACCAAAGGAGATGTCTATGGCTACACCTTC

J: TRBJ1-1
size: -
D: -
V: TRBV29-1
CDR3: CSVGGVPAHTEAFF
DNA: TGCAGCGTTGGGGGGGTCCCCGCCCACACTGAAGCTTTCTTT

J: TRBJ1-3
size: -
D: -
V: TRBV6-2/TRBV6-3
CDR3: CASSYVHPEYSGNTIYF
DNA: TGTGCCAGCAGTTACGTACATCCGGAATACTCTGGAAACACCATATATTTT

J: TRBJ2-1
size: -
D: TRBD2
V: TRBV2
CDR3: CASSSGLGSYNEQFF
DNA: TGTGCCAGCAGTTCGGGACTAGGCTCCTACAATGAGCAGTTCTTC

J: TRBJ1-4
size: -
D: TRBD1
V: TRBV2
CDR3: CASSPQGTTNEKLFF
DNA: TGTGCCAGCAGCCCACAGGGGACCACTAATGAAAAACTGTTTTTT

J: TRBJ1-2
size: -
D: -
V: TRBV12-3/TRBV12-4
CDR3: CASSLTSYGYTF
DNA: TGTGCCAGCAGTTTGACAAGCTATGGCTACACCTTC

J: TRBJ2-1
size: -
D: TRBD2
V: TRBV9
CDR3: CASSAPLAGLRNEQFF
DNA: TGTGCCAGCAGCGCCCCACTAGCGGGCCTCCGCAATGAGCAGTTCTTC

J: TRBJ2-1
size: -
D: -
V: TRBV6-2/TRBV6-3
CDR3: CASSYGRGSGNEQFF
DNA: TGTGCCAGCAGTTACGGCAGGGGAAGTGGCAATGAGCAGTTCTTC

J: TRBJ1-5
size: -
D: -
V: TRBV7-9
CDR3: CASSLDDQPQHF
DNA: TGTGCCAGCAGCTTAGATGACCAGCCCCAGCATTTT

J: TRBJ1-2
size: few
D: TRBD1
V: TRBV4-3
CDR3: CASSPGTGRNYGYTF
DNA: TGCGCCAGCAGCCCCGGGACAGGGCGAAACTATGGCTACACCTTC

J: TRBJ2-7
size: -
D: -
V: TRBV14
CDR3: CASSPSRPGTPTYEQYF
DNA: TGTGCCAGCAGTCCATCTCGACCCGGGACACCCACCTACGAGCAGTACTTC

J: TRBJ2-7
size: -
D: -
V: TRBV11-2
CDR3: CASSSGPPSARSYEQYF
DNA: TGTGCCAGCAGCTCTGGCCCCCCTAGCGCAAGATCCTACGAGCAGTACTTC

J: TRBJ1-5
size: once
D: -
V: TRBV6-4
CDR3: CASSDLGREGSPPGNQPQHF
DNA: TGTGCCAGCAGTGACTTGGGCCGAGAAGGCAGTCCCCCTGGCAATCAGCCCCAGCATTTT

J: TRBJ1-2
size: -
D: TRBD1
V: TRBV6-6
CDR3: CASSYSETGGVGGYTF
DNA: TGTGCCAGCAGTTACTCGGAAACAGGGGGCGTCGGAGGCTACACCTTC

J: TRBJ2-7
size: -
D: -
V: TRBV5-6
CDR3: CASSDQTGQVVAYEQYF
DNA: TGTGCCAGCAGCGATCAGACCGGGCAGGTTGTGGCCTACGAGCAGTACTTC

J: TRBJ2-7
size: -
D: -
V: TRBV18
CDR3: CASSPGTYEQYF
DNA: TGTGCCAGCTCACCTGGAACCTACGAGCAGTACTTC

J: TRBJ2-5
size: -
D: TRBD1
V: TRBV18
CDR3: CASSPGTGGETQYF
DNA: TGTGCCAGCTCACCGGGGACAGGTGGAGAGACCCAGTACTTC

J: TRBJ1-2
size: -
D: TRBD1
V: TRBV7-9
CDR3: CASSRQVGQGAAYGYTF
DNA: TGTGCCAGCAGCCGTCAAGTCGGACAGGGGGCAGCATATGGCTACACCTTC

J: TRBJ2-3
size: -
D: -
V: TRBV24-1
CDR3: CATSEPEGLPRTQYF
DNA: TGTGCCACCAGTGAGCCCGAAGGCTTGCCCCGTACGCAGTATTTT

J: TRBJ2-1
size: -
D: -
V: TRBV6-6
CDR3: CASRRDTLYNEQFF
DNA: TGTGCCAGCCGCCGGGACACCTTATACAATGAGCAGTTCTTC

J: TRBJ2-1
size: -
D: -
V: TRBV29-1
CDR3: CSVEGPLLGGLSHNEQFF
DNA: TGCAGCGTTGAAGGCCCTCTTTTGGGGGGTCTTAGCCACAATGAGCAGTTCTTC